The next 10 T cell receptor beta chains were all read from a single sample in a study of blood T cell repertoires in COVID-19. This table comes from immunoSEQ multiplex PCR, and its TCRdb copy is limited to in-frame clones, with some not included. Here the sample spans about 59,000 clones, over 70% being singletons. Sequencing was performed on peripheral blood. The source of these receptors is a woman aged 45-60 years with active or convalescent COVID-19.

The V gene is TRBV12-3 or TRBV12-4, the J gene TRBJ2-7; possible D gene TRBD2, 5 bases. V was clipped by 4 bases and J by 13 bases, with 20 bases between them. The CDR3 covers 13 residues. CDR3 nucleotides: TGTGCCAGCAGTTCCTCCGGGATCTACCTCGTTTACTTC. This codes for CASSSSGIYLVYF.

The chain joins TRBV29-1 to TRBJ2-7; 8 bases fit TRBD1. Trimming cost V 5 bases and J 3 bases; bases outside gene matches: 12. CDR1 and CDR2 (germline): SQVTM, ANQGSEA. The CDR3 sequence is 15 residues long. Here the CDR3 DNA reads TGCAGCGTTAGACAGGGGCGTGCTTGGAACTACGAGCAGTACTTC. Translating gives CSVRQGRAWNYEQYF.

The rearrangement uses TRBV5-5 and TRBJ2-1, with 10 bases lining up with TRBD2. Germline V gene data show CDR1 as SGHKS and CDR2 as YYEKEE (reference sequence). The CDR3 is 15 amino acids. Trimming cost V 4 bases and J 8 bases; bases outside gene matches: 9. In DNA, the CDR3 is TGTGCCAGCAGCGCTGAGCGGGAGGGCCGCGATGAGCAGTTCTTC. Amino acid sequence: CASSAEREGRDEQFF.

This clone was recorded a few times. V is TRBV30 and J is TRBJ1-4; tentatively, D is TRBD1 (6 bases). V was shortened by 2 bases and J by 0 bases, with 19 bases between the two germline ends. The CDR3 is made up of 18 amino acids. CDR1 is GTSNPN, CDR2 SVGIG, per germline (reference sequence). CDR3 protein: CAWSPRGGIRATNEKLFF. CDR3 DNA: TGTGCCTGGAGTCCAAGGGGGGGGATTCGGGCAACTAATGAAAAACTGTTTTTT.

There are a few counts of this clone. CDR3 bases: TGCGCCAGCAGCCAACCTACAGGGGGCTCCTACGAGCAGTACTTC. It is translated as CASSQPTGGSYEQYF. J is TRBJ2-7 and V is TRBV4-1, with TRBD1 matching 8 bases. J lost 0 bases, V lost 2 bases, and 3 bases had no gene match. This CDR3 has 15 residues. Germline loops: CDR1 MGHRA, CDR2 YSYEKL.

This clone was counted once. The V call is TRBV28, the J call TRBJ2-3, with D perhaps TRBD2 (6 bases). This CDR3 region has 17 residues. Per the germline V gene, CDR1 is MDHEN and CDR2 is SYDVKM. With 2 bases removed from V and 3 bases from J, the gap between germline ends came to 18 bases. The CDR3 region has the DNA TGTGCCAGCAGTTTAAGGGACTTTGTGAGGGGTACAGATACGCAGTATTTT. Translated: CASSLRDFVRGTDTQYF.

This chain connects TRBV20-1 to TRBJ2-1; 7 bases are shared with TRBD2. Germline V CDR1 and CDR2: DFQATT, SNEGSKA (reference sequence). The ends lost 3 bases at V and 2 bases at J; junction bases unmatched: 7. This CDR3 contains 15 residues. The CDR3 sequence is CSASPSGTPYNEQFF. The CDR3 nucleotides are TGCAGTGCTAGTCCCAGCGGGACCCCCTACAATGAGCAGTTCTTC.

In nucleotides, the CDR3 is TGCGCCAGCAGTCCCCTCAGGGAGGGCGGGGAGCTGTTTTTT. This translates into CASSPLREGGELFF. J is TRBJ2-2 and V is TRBV5-1, with 7 bases fitting TRBD2. CDR3 length: 14 amino acids. In germline, CDR1 is SGHRS, CDR2 YFSETQ. The V segment lost 5 bases and the J segment 7 bases; nucleotides outside the gene matches: 8. The full variable domain, completed using reference TRBV5-1 and TRBJ2-2, is KAGVTQTPRYLIKTRGQQVTLSCSPISGHRSVSWYQQTPGQGLQFLFEYFSETQRNKGNFPGRFSGRQFSNSRSEMNVSTLELGDSALYLCASSPLREGGELFFGEGSRLTVL.

The chain recombines TRBV20-1 with TRBJ2-5; D is undetermined. V was trimmed by 3 bases and J by 0 bases, leaving 11 bases between them. The CDR3 extends over 14 amino acids. The germline V gene encodes CDR1 DFQATT and CDR2 SNEGSKA (reference sequence). CDR3 sequence (DNA): TGCAGTGCTAGTTTCGCCAGGTACCAAGAGACCCAGTACTTC. It translates to CSASFARYQETQYF.

This sequence joins TRBV28 and TRBJ2-7; 11 bases match TRBD2. V lost 5 bases to trimming and J lost 0 bases; unmatched junction nucleotides: 18. Germline V gene lookup returns CDR1 MDHEN and CDR2 SYDVKM. CDR3 length equals 20 residues. The CDR3, as DNA: TGTGCCAGCAGTACCTCCGGGACTAGCGGATATCCTATAAGCTCCTACGAGCAGTACTTC. Its translation is CASSTSGTSGYPISSYEQYF.